This T cell receptor beta chain is drawn from a study of neurological immune-mediated disorders (dated by TCRdb to 2018 to 2020). In terms of the full investigation: Using UMI-based sequencing, the study compared peripheral blood TCR-beta repertoires from patients with HTLV-I-associated myelopathy (HAM/TSP), patients with multiple sclerosis, and healthy controls. The 90 to 110 TCR-beta libraries covered PBMC samples along with longitudinal samples, technical triplicates, and paired sorted CD4+ and CD8+ T-cell subsets. Of the 68 subjects in the cohort, around 15 were HAM/TSP patients, about 34 were multiple sclerosis patients, and about 20 were healthy controls. General study outcomes and caveats: No identical CDR3 amino acid sequences were found to be shared among expanded clones across subjects, suggesting that TCR-beta repertoires were private in all groups. TCR clonal expansion was highest in HAM/TSP patients and lowest in MS patients, with MS patients falling below even healthy controls.

For the sorted-subset TCR libraries, the starting material was around 1 million sorted CD4+ or CD8+ T cells. Peripheral blood was subjected to Ficoll-Hypaque density gradient centrifugation to isolate PBMCs, which were then cryopreserved in liquid nitrogen. The study also sequenced paired sorted CD4+ and CD8+ subsets from healthy controls, HAM/TSP patients and MS patients. The CDR3 goes from the cysteine to the phenylalanine over 14 residues. Solely the CDR3 DNA is kept, with 42 bases framed from the first base. V is pruned by 4 bases and J by 2 bases, leaving 5 bases of the junction without a gene match. For CDR1 and CDR2, the germline V gene lists SGHRS and YFSETQ. This clonotype was observed many times. It lacks a known antigen. It has no much larger one-base neighbor in the sample; base qualities were not kept. cDNA was synthesized by template-switch 5'RACE using a primer carrying a 10-nucleotide random unique molecular identifier by which each TCR transcript was tagged. Every sequencing run covered 15-18 subjects and yielded more than 200 million TCR-beta sequences. The RNeasy kit was used to extract total RNA. Using the KAPA Real-time Library Amplification kit, TCR-beta VDJ regions were amplified with primers for the TCR constant region and the 5'RACE anchor. Sample indexes and Illumina adaptors were added in a first PCR, and a second PCR then increased library yield. After Ampure bead purification, the TCR product of roughly 650 bp was size-selected on a 2% E-gel SizeSelection system. Before pooling, libraries had their quality checked on a Bioanalyzer, their concentration measured with Qubit, and their quantity determined with the Kapa Library Quantification kit. An Illumina HiSeq 2500 sequenced the libraries paired-end 2 x 150 bp. To increase sequence diversity, roughly 24-31% phiX was spiked into each library pool. The source study handled its data this way. Quality-filtered reads were processed with the UMI-based MiGEC pipeline, and over 85% of raw TCR sequences were removed by the MiGEC pipeline during error correction. VDJ genes were aligned to IMGT germline references, and each clonotype was defined by a unique CDR3 amino acid sequence together with V-J genes. VDJtools evaluated clonal expansion, Shannon diversity and CDR3 relatedness (CalcPairwiseDistances, ClusterSamples); CLCbio workbench built phylogenetic trees. Clones with at least 8 unique UMIs were defined as expanded, with this threshold being based on coefficient-of-variation modelling across technical triplicates. Using fastp trimming at Q25 and MiXCR clonotype assembly, TCRdb reanalyzed the public sequencing data and kept in-frame beta chains. Each entry merges the rows of one CDR3 protein and shows their most common DNA and genes. It is TCRdb's table, rather than the study itself, that gives the V and J calls and clone size. The table for this sample lists fewer than 50,000 distinct CDR3 sequences; about 14% of them were counted only once. Approximately 3.5% of the sample belongs to the ten largest clones.

The clonotype originates from an older woman with HTLV-1-associated myelopathy (HAM/TSP). Recombination connected TRBV5-1 to TRBJ2-5; TRBD1 matches 7 bases in the middle. The sequenced material came from CD4+ T cells from blood. The CDR3 region: CASSRDSAQETQYF. The DNA is as follows: TGCGCCAGCAGCCGGGACAGCGCGCAAGAGACCCAGTACTTC.